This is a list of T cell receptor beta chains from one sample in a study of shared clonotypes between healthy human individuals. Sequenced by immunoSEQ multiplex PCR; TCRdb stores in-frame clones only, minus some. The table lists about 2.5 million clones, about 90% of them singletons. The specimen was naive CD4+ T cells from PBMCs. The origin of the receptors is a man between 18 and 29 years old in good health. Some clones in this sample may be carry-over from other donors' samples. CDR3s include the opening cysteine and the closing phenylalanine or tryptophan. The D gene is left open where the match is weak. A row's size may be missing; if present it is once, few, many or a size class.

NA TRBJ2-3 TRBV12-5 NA CASGQWVDTQYF TGTGCTAGTGGTCAATGGGTGGATACGCAGTATTTT
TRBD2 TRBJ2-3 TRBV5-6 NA CASSLIARAGVTSTDTQYF TGTGCCAGCAGCTTGATTGCAAGGGCGGGGGTAACTAGCACAGATACGCAGTATTTT
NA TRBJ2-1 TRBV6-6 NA CASRMVRSGDEQFF TGTGCCAGCAGGATGGTTCGGTCGGGCGATGAGCAGTTCTTC
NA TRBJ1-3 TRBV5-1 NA CASSFGPLGNTIYF TGCGCCAGCAGCTTCGGGCCGCTTGGAAACACCATATATTTT
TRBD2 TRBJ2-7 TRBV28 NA CASSFRWGGGRTYEQYF TGTGCCAGCAGTTTCAGGTGGGGCGGGGGGAGAACCTACGAGCAGTACTTC
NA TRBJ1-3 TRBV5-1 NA CASRRSGDGNTIYF TGCGCCAGCAGGCGATCGGGGGATGGAAACACCATATATTTT
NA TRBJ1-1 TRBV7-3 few CASSSPREGNTEAFF TGTGCCAGCAGCTCGCCTCGCGAGGGTAACACTGAAGCTTTCTTT
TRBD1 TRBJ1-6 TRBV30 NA CASLQGAGSPLHF TGTGCTTCTCTACAGGGGGCAGGCTCACCCCTCCACTTT
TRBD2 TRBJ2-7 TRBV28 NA CASTTRSGSPYEQYF TGTGCCAGCACTACTCGTAGCGGGAGCCCCTACGAGCAGTACTTC
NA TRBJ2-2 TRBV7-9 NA CASSSLLPGELFF TGTGCCAGCAGCTCCCTTCTTCCCGGGGAGCTGTTTTTT
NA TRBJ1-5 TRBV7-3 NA CASSLGTNQPQHF TGTGCCAGCAGCCTCGGGACAAATCAGCCCCAGCATTTT
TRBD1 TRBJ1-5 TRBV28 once CASSLVLGTGGYQPQHF TGTGCCAGCAGTTTAGTATTGGGGACAGGGGGGTATCAGCCCCAGCATTTT
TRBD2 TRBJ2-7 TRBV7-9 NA CASSLIAGYYEQYF TGTGCCAGCAGCTTGATAGCGGGGTACTACGAGCAGTACTTC